Below are 25 T cell receptor beta chains sequenced from a single sample in a study of T cell responses to AZD1222 COVID-19 vaccine. Sequencing was performed with immunoSEQ multiplex PCR; in TCRdb, only in-frame clones are kept and a portion is missing. The table lists approximately 150,000 clones, more than 85% of them singletons. The source was peripheral blood, collected on day 0 of AZD1222 vaccination. The receptors were sampled from an adult in good health.

This chain uses TRBV7-2 with TRBJ2-5; D could derive from TRBD1 or TRBD2 (5 bases each). The CDR3 runs to 13 residues. Germline CDR1 reads SGHTA; CDR2 reads FQGNSA. V lost 7 bases to trimming and J lost 5 bases, with 14 bases between them. CDR3 bases: TGTGCCAGCACCGGGACCCGAGGGGAGACCCAGTACTTC. As protein: CASTGTRGETQYF.

The chain has TRBV13 and TRBJ1-2; 10 positions match TRBD1. V was pared by 2 bases and J by 4 bases, with 4 bases of the junction left unmatched. Germline CDR1 is PRHDT and CDR2 is FYEKMQ (reference sequence). CDR3 length: 15 residues. The CDR3 DNA reads TGTGCCAGCAGCTTAAGGGGACAGGGGATCTATGGCTACACCTTC. Translating gives CASSLRGQGIYGYTF.

The chain is built from TRBV5-6 and TRBJ2-7; D not resolved. Per germline, CDR1 SGHDT and CDR2 YYEEEE. The CDR3 sequence is 13 residues long. V lost 2 bases, J lost 0 bases, and 6 bases lay in between. The CDR3 here is CASSFQVSYEQYF. The DNA for the CDR3 is TGTGCCAGCAGCTTTCAGGTCTCCTACGAGCAGTACTTC. The complete variable domain, with remaining parts taken from reference TRBV5-6 and TRBJ2-7, reads DAGVTQSPTHLIKTRGQQVTLRCSPKSGHDTVSWYQQALGQGPQFIFQYYEEEERQRGNFPDRFSGHQFPNYSSELNVNALLLGDSALYLCASSFQVSYEQYFGPGTRLTVT.

The chain has TRBV7-2 and TRBJ2-1; 13 positions agree with TRBD2. J lost 3 bases, V lost 4 bases, and 0 bases had no gene match. There are 15 residues in the CDR3. Germline values: CDR1 SGHTA, CDR2 FQGNSA. The CDR3 region is CASSWTSGSYNEQFF. Here the CDR3 DNA reads TGTGCCAGCAGCTGGACTAGCGGGAGCTACAATGAGCAGTTCTTC. Full variable domain (missing parts from reference TRBV7-2 and TRBJ2-1): GAGVSQSPSNKVTEKGKDVELRCDPISGHTALYWYRQSLGQGLEFLIYFQGNSAPDKSGLPSDRFSAERTGGSVSTLTIQRTQQEDSAVYLCASSWTSGSYNEQFFGPGTRLTVL.

The rearrangement links TRBV6-2 or TRBV6-3 to TRBJ1-1; unclear D gene. Per the germline V gene, CDR1 is MNHEY and CDR2 is SVGEGT. V gave up 2 bases and J gave up 12 bases, with 16 bases separating them. The CDR3 is made up of 13 amino acids. CDR3 bases: TGTGCCAGCAGTTACGCGAAGGATACCAAATCTTTCTTT. Protein product: CASSYAKDTKSFF.

V and J are TRBV5-8 and TRBJ2-7; D is undetermined. The CDR3 is 14 residues long. Germline lookup yields CDR1 SGHTS and CDR2 YDEGEE. The V and J ends lost 6 bases and 2 bases respectively, with 15 bases between them. CDR3 loop: CASTAKGLAYEQYF. The CDR3 coding sequence is TGTGCCAGCACCGCCAAGGGTCTTGCCTACGAGCAGTACTTC.

The V call is TRBV1, the J call TRBJ2-1; whether TRBD1, the table's D call, matches the DNA was not checked. TRBV1 is a recognized pseudogene. The CDR3 runs 14 residues. This CDR3 reads CTSRTGTGNNEQFF. CDR3 DNA: TGCACCAGCAGGACCGGGACAGGCAACAATGAGCAGTTCTTC.

V gene TRBV27 combines with J gene TRBJ1-4; D is possibly TRBD1 (6 bases). Trimming stripped 1 base from V and 8 bases from J, with 14 bases between. The length of the CDR3 is 15 residues. Germline V gene lookup returns CDR1 MNHEY and CDR2 SMNVEV (reference sequence). As DNA, the CDR3 is TGTGCCAGCAGTTTATGGGGGGCAGGGGAAGAAAAACTGTTTTTT. Translation: CASSLWGAGEEKLFF.

The gene calls are TRBV3-1 (or the pseudogene TRBV3-2) and TRBJ2-2, with D possibly TRBD2 on 6 matching bases. Looked up from germline, CDR1 is LGHDT and CDR2 is YNNKEL (reference sequence). The ends were cut back, 1 base at V and 5 bases at J, with 8 bases in the middle. There are 14 residues in the CDR3. The CDR3 DNA sequence: TGTGCCAGCAGCCAAGCGGGAGAGACCGGGGAGCTGTTTTTT. This sequence encodes CASSQAGETGELFF.

This rearrangement joins TRBV4-2 to TRBJ1-2; D unresolved. The CDR3 has 15 residues. The V gene's germline CDR1 is LGHNA and CDR2 YNFKEQ. V was clipped by 0 bases and J by 5 bases, with 13 bases between them. The CDR3: CASSQDGSQEYGYTF. The CDR3 DNA sequence: TGTGCCAGCAGCCAAGACGGGTCCCAAGAATATGGCTACACCTTC.

Only a few counts were recorded for this clone. This chain connects TRBV3-1 (or the pseudogene TRBV3-2) to TRBJ2-5; TRBD2 agrees at 9 bases. CDR3 length equals 17 residues. Germline V gene lookup returns CDR1 LGHDT and CDR2 YNNKEL (reference sequence). After removal of 5 bases from V and 1 base from J, the junction contained 11 bases not matched to a gene. CDR3 bases: TGTGCCAGCAGCTATCTCGGAGCGGGGGGACTCCAAGAGACCCAGTACTTC. Protein product: CASSYLGAGGLQETQYF.

The chain is built from TRBV4-1 and TRBJ1-5; 8 nucleotides match TRBD1. Trimming took 4 bases from V and 4 from J; bases not matched to a gene: 3. The CDR3 contains 14 residues. Looked up from germline, CDR1 is MGHRA and CDR2 is YSYEKL. The CDR3 region has the DNA TGCGCCAGCAGCCCCGGGACAGGTAATCAGCCCCAGCATTTT. Its translation: CASSPGTGNQPQHF.

This rearrangement joins TRBV2 to TRBJ2-7, with D perhaps matching TRBD2 (6 bases). Trimming pared 7 bases from V and 2 bases from J, leaving 9 bases between. Germline CDR1 reads SNHLY; CDR2 reads FYNNEI. The CDR3 spans 12 residues. Here the CDR3 DNA reads TGTGCCAGCATCGGGACTCCCTACGAGCAGTACTTC. It yields the protein CASIGTPYEQYF.

This chain joins TRBV6-2 or TRBV6-3 and TRBJ2-2; a weak D match, TRBD2 (6 bases). The CDR3 has 15 residues. Germline V gene lookup returns CDR1 MNHEY and CDR2 SVGEGT. Trimming stripped 5 bases from V and 8 bases from J, with 18 bases between. CDR3 coding DNA: TGTGCCAGCAGTCCCCTCCGGGAGTTTTCTGGGGAGCTGTTTTTT. It yields the protein CASSPLREFSGELFF.

The J gene is TRBJ1-2, the V gene TRBV6-5; TRBD1 might be the D (5 bases). This CDR3 is 15 amino acids long. Germline V gene lookup returns CDR1 MNHEY and CDR2 SVGAGI. Trimming cost V 0 bases and J 7 bases, with 15 bases left between them. In DNA form, the CDR3 reads TGTGCCAGCAGTTACTCGACCCAGGGCGCGACTGGCTACACCTTC. Translating gives CASSYSTQGATGYTF.

The chain couples TRBV10-1 to TRBJ2-3; the D is unclear. This CDR3 is 14 amino acids long. V gave up 0 bases and J gave up 6 bases, with 10 bases separating them. Per the germline V gene, CDR1 is WNHNN and CDR2 is SYGVQD (reference sequence). The CDR3 reads CASSESDAPDTQYF. For the CDR3, the DNA is TGCGCCAGCAGTGAGTCGGATGCTCCCGATACGCAGTATTTT.

The chain links TRBV29-1 to TRBJ2-3; D is unclear. CDR1 SQVTM and CDR2 ANQGSEA come from the germline V gene. Between the trimmed V and J ends, which lost 4 bases and 5 bases, there was a span of 10 bases. The length of the CDR3 is 12 residues. As DNA, the CDR3 is TGCAGCGTTGTAGGCACTGGAGATACGCAGTATTTT. Residues: CSVVGTGDTQYF.

This rearrangement joins TRBV2 to TRBJ1-5; D might be TRBD1 (5 bases). Germline lookup yields CDR1 SNHLY and CDR2 FYNNEI. The CDR3 totals 14 residues. V lost 0 bases to trimming and J lost 7 bases, with 10 bases between them. CDR3 region: CASSEARGFQPQHF. The CDR3 bases are TGTGCCAGCAGTGAAGCGCGGGGGTTCCAGCCCCAGCATTTT.

The chain has TRBV7-9 and TRBJ2-5; 10 nucleotides match TRBD1. Unmatched junction bases numbered 6, after V lost 0 bases and J lost 5 bases. CDR3 length: 16 residues. Looked up from germline, CDR1 is SEHNR and CDR2 is FQNEAQ (reference sequence). CDR3 sequence: CASSLAGTGAGETQYF. DNA for the CDR3: TGTGCCAGCAGCTTAGCCGGGACAGGGGCCGGGGAGACCCAGTACTTC. The full variable domain, with the rest looked up from reference TRBV7-9 and TRBJ2-5, is DTGVSQNPRHKITKRGQNVTFRCDPISEHNRLYWYRQTLGQGPEFLTYFQNEAQLEKSRLLSDRFSAERPKGSFSTLEIQRTEQGDSAMYLCASSLAGTGAGETQYFGPGTRLLVL.

The chain uses TRBV7-6 and TRBJ1-2; D not certain. This CDR3 region has 15 residues. Looked up from germline, CDR1 is SGHVS and CDR2 is FNYEAQ. V shed 1 base and J shed 4 bases, with 13 bases lying between them. DNA for the CDR3: TGTGCCAGCAGCTTAGACTCCCGAGCCTCCTATGGCTACACCTTC. It codes for CASSLDSRASYGYTF. Drawing the rest from reference TRBV7-6 and TRBJ1-2, the complete variable domain is GAGVSQSPRYKVTKRGQDVALRCDPISGHVSLYWYRQALGQGPEFLTYFNYEAQQDKSGLPNDRFSAERPEGSISTLTIQRTEQRDSAMYRCASSLDSRASYGYTFGSGTRLTVV.

This clone has more than one count but fewer than ten. The chain combines TRBV5-4 with TRBJ1-2; 9 bases align to TRBD1. The CDR3 runs 15 residues. Germline values: CDR1 SGHNT, CDR2 YYREEE (reference sequence). V shed 3 bases, J shed 2 bases, and the junction held 5 bases outside the gene matches. CDR3 bases: TGTGCCAGCAGCTCCGCCGGGACAGGGAACTATGGCTACACCTTC. Translation: CASSSAGTGNYGYTF. The variable domain in full, with the rest retrieved from reference TRBV5-4 and TRBJ1-2, is ETGVTQSPTHLIKTRGQQVTLRCSSQSGHNTVSWYQQALGQGPQFIFQYYREEENGRGNFPPRFSGLQFPNYSSELNVNALELDDSALYLCASSSAGTGNYGYTFGSGTRLTVV.

The chain recombines TRBV4-1 with TRBJ1-1, with D hard to call. V was clipped by 1 base and J by 0 bases, with 9 bases between them. The CDR3 is 15 amino acids. CDR1 MGHRA and CDR2 YSYEKL come from the germline V gene. In DNA, the CDR3 is TGCGCCAGCAGCCAAGGACCGTTAATGAACACTGAAGCTTTCTTT. This gives the protein CASSQGPLMNTEAFF.

This clone was seen only once. The chain joins TRBV27 to TRBJ2-1; 10 positions match TRBD2. The CDR3 has 16 amino acids. After removal of 8 bases from V and 7 bases from J, the junction contained 14 bases not matched to a gene. Per germline, CDR1 MNHEY and CDR2 SMNVEV (reference sequence). CDR3 nucleotides: TGTGCCAGCGGAAGGCTAGCGGGAGATCTTAGGAATGAGCAGTTCTTC. Translated, it gives CASGRLAGDLRNEQFF.

The J gene is TRBJ1-2, the V gene TRBV27; possibly TRBD1 for D (5 bases). The CDR3 loop spans 14 amino acids. Trimming shortened V by 4 bases and J by 6 bases, and 15 bases separated the two germline ends. Germline V CDR1 and CDR2: MNHEY, SMNVEV (reference sequence). The CDR3 nucleotides are TGTGCCAGCAGTTCCGGGGGGTTCCCCAATGGCTACACCTTC. It yields the protein CASSSGGFPNGYTF.

The chain carries TRBV7-8 and TRBJ1-6; 12 bases line up with TRBD1. Trimming cost V 0 bases and J 7 bases; bases outside gene matches: 1. The CDR3 is made up of 16 amino acids. Germline V CDR1 and CDR2: SGHVS, FQNEAQ. The CDR3 DNA follows: TGTGCCAGCAGCTTAGCCGGGACAGGGGGCAATTCACCCCTCCACTTT. Translation gives CASSLAGTGGNSPLHF.